This T cell receptor beta chain is from a study of radiotherapy plus CTLA-4 blockade in lung cancer. Produced via immunoSEQ multiplex PCR; TCRdb's table is partial and in-frame only. The sample has 110,000 or so clones, about 77% seen once; the top ten hold 4.5% to 5.5%. The receptor was derived from a human donor with non-small cell lung cancer who had a partial response to radiotherapy plus ipilimumab. The sample in question was peripheral blood, obtained from a patient treated with radiotherapy plus ipilimumab.

The CDR3 DNA reads TGTGCCAGCAGCATCGCCCGGGAGGGGGGCAATGAGCAGTTCTTC. Translating it yields CASSIAREGGNEQFF. This sequence joins TRBV6-1 and TRBJ2-1; 8 nucleotides agree with TRBD2. Germline CDR1 reads MNHNS; CDR2 reads SASEGT. The V and J ends lost 6 bases and 6 bases, in that order; junction bases with no gene match: 10. The CDR3 has 15 amino acids.